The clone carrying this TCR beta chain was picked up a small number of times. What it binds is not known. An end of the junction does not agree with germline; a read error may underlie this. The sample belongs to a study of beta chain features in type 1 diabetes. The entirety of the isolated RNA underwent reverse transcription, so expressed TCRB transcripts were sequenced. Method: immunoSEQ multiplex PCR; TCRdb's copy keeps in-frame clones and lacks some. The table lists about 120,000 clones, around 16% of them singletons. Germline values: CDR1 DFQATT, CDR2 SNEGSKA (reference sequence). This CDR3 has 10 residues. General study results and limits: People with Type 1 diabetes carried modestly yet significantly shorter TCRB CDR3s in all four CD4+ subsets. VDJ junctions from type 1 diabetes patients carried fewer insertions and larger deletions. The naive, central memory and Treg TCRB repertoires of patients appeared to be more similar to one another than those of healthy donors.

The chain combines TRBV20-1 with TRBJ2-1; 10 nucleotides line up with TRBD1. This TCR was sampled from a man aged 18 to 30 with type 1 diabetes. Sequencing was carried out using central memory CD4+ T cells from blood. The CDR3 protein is CSASTGTGVF. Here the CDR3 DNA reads TGCAGTGCTTCTACCGGGACAGGGGTCTTC.